A single sample gave rise to the 8 T cell receptor beta chains below, sequenced in a study of cytomegalovirus exposure and HLA in healthy donors. PCR involved 60 Vbeta and 13 Jbeta primers. Profiling relied on immunoSEQ multiplex PCR, and the TCRdb table lists in-frame clones only, not all of them. The table lists about 140,000 clones, more than 75% of them singletons. The material sequenced was PBMCs. The receptor source for this set is a young man in good health and CMV-seronegative.

This clone was counted a few times. The same CDR3 can be traced to other DNA sequences in this sample. The genes are TRBV28 and TRBJ1-3; D is undetermined. This CDR3 contains 14 residues. CDR1 is MDHEN and CDR2 is SYDVKM in the germline V gene. V gave up 7 bases and J gave up 6 bases, with 16 bases separating them. This chain's CDR3 is CASKGGQAENTIYF. The CDR3, as DNA: TGTGCCAGCAAAGGAGGGCAGGCAGAAAACACCATATATTTT.

The chain's CDR3 is CASIRSGANVLTF. The CDR3 bases are TGTGCCAGCATTAGATCTGGGGCCAACGTCCTGACTTTC. This sequence joins TRBV6-1 and TRBJ2-6; D ambiguous. CDR1 is MNHNS and CDR2 is SASEGT in the germline V gene. V lost 7 bases and J 1 base, leaving 5 bases between the germline ends. This CDR3 comprises 13 residues.

The chain carries TRBV7-9 and TRBJ2-1; 7 bases align to TRBD2. With V trimmed by 3 bases and J by 6 bases, 2 bases remained unmatched. CDR3 length: 13 amino acids. The germline V gene has CDR1 SEHNR and CDR2 FQNEAQ (reference sequence). The CDR3 sequence: CASSLTSLNEQFF. The CDR3 DNA is TGTGCCAGCAGCTTGACTAGCCTCAATGAGCAGTTCTTC.

The CDR3 here is CASGTGRWTDTQYF. Here the CDR3 DNA reads TGTGCCAGCGGGACAGGGAGGTGGACAGATACGCAGTATTTT. The chain combines TRBV7-9 with TRBJ2-3, with 9 bases fitting TRBD1. CDR1 and CDR2 (germline): SEHNR, FQNEAQ (reference sequence). CDR3 length: 14 amino acids. After removal of 8 bases from V and 3 bases from J, the junction contained 6 bases not matched to a gene.

This clone was found a few times. The chain couples TRBV6-5 to TRBJ2-2, with TRBD2 as a possible D gene (5 bases). Trimming cost V 5 bases and J 4 bases, with 11 bases left between them. The germline V gene encodes CDR1 MNHEY and CDR2 SVGAGI. This CDR3 comprises 14 residues. CDR3 sequence reads: CASSAGISTGELFF. The DNA for the CDR3 is TGTGCCAGCAGTGCCGGGATCTCCACCGGGGAGCTGTTTTTT.

This clone appeared a single time. The V gene is TRBV28, the J gene TRBJ1-2; TRBD1 might be the D (6 bases). There are 14 residues in the CDR3. CDR1 and CDR2 (germline): MDHEN, SYDVKM. Trimming took off 6 bases at V and 4 bases at J, with 15 bases between the two ends. As DNA, the CDR3 is TGTGCCAGCAGGGGGGCGGACGGATTCTATGGCTACACCTTC. It yields the protein CASRGADGFYGYTF.

Only a few counts were recorded for this clone. The chain combines TRBV27 with TRBJ1-1; perhaps TRBD1 as D (5 bases). CDR1 and CDR2 from the germline V gene are MNHEY and SMNVEV (reference sequence). The V end lost 4 bases, the J end lost 11 bases, and 20 bases lay between the germline ends. The CDR3 covers 14 residues. The CDR3 spells CASSYDRSIGLAFF. The CDR3 nucleotides read TGTGCCAGCAGTTACGACAGAAGCATAGGATTGGCTTTCTTT.

Here the CDR3 reads CASSENPGQGNKKLFF. Here the CDR3 DNA reads TGCGCCAGCAGTGAAAACCCGGGACAGGGGAACAAAAAACTGTTTTTT. The chain links TRBV10-1 to TRBJ1-4; TRBD1 matches at 10 bases. The J segment lost 9 bases and the V segment lost 3 bases, leaving 10 bases of the junction unmatched. Germline loops: CDR1 WNHNN, CDR2 SYGVQD (reference sequence). CDR3 length: 16 residues.